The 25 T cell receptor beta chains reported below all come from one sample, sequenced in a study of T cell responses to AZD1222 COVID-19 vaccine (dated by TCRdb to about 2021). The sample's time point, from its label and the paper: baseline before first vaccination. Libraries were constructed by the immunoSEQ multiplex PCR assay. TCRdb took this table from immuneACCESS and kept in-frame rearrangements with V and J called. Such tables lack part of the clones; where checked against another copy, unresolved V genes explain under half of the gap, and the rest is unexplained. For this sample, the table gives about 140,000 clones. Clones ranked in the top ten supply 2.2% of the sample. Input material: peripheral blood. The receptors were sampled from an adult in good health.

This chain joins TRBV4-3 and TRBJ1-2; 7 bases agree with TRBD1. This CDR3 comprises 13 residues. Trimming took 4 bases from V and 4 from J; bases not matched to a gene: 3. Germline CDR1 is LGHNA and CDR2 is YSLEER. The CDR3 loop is CASSPRTGYGYTF. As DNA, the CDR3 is TGCGCCAGCAGCCCACGGACAGGCTATGGCTACACCTTC.

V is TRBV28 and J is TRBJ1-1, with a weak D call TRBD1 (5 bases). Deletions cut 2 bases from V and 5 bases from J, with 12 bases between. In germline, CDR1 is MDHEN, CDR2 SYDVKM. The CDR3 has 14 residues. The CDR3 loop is CASSLASWGTEAFF. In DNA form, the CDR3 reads TGTGCCAGCAGTTTAGCCTCGTGGGGGACTGAAGCTTTCTTT.

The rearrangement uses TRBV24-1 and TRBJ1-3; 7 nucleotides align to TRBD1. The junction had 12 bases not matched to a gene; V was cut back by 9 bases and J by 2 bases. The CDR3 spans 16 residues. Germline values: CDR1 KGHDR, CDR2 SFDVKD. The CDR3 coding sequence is TGTGCCACCCACGGACCCGGGACAGATACTGGAAACACCATATATTTT. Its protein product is CATHGPGTDTGNTIYF.

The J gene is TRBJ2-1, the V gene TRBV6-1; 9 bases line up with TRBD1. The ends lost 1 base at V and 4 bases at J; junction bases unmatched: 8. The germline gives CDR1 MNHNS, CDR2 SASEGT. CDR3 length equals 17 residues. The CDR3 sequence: CASSEETGTGFYNEQFF. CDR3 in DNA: TGTGCCAGCAGTGAAGAAACCGGGACAGGGTTTTACAATGAGCAGTTCTTC.

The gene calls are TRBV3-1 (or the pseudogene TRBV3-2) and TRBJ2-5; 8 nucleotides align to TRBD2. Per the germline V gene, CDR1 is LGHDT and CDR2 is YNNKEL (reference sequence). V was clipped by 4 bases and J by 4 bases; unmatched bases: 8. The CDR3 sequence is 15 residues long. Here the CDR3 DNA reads TGTGCCAGCAGCCCCTGGACTAGCAGGGGAGAGACCCAGTACTTC. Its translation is CASSPWTSRGETQYF.

The CDR3 nucleotides are TGTGCCAGCAGTGAATCTGGGACAGGGGGAACTCAGCCCCAGCATTTT. Its translation: CASSESGTGGTQPQHF. V and J are TRBV25-1 and TRBJ1-5; the match to TRBD1 covers 11 bases. Germline V CDR1 and CDR2: MGHDK, SYGVNS. With V trimmed by 1 base and J by 6 bases, 5 bases remained unmatched. The CDR3 totals 16 residues. Complete variable domain (other parts from reference TRBV25-1 and TRBJ1-5): EADIYQTPRYLVIGTGKKITLECSQTMGHDKMYWYQQDPGMELHLIHYSYGVNSTEKGDLSSESTVSRIRTEHFPLTLESARPSHTSQYLCASSESGTGGTQPQHFGDGTRLSIL.

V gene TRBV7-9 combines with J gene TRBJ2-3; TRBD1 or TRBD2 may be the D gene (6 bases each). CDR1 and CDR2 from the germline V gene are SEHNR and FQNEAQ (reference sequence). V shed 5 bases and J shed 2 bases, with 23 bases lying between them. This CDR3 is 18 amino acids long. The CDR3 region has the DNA TGTGCCAGCAGCCCTGGGACGGGGGCCAACCTGTACACAGATACGCAGTATTTT. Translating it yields CASSPGTGANLYTDTQYF.

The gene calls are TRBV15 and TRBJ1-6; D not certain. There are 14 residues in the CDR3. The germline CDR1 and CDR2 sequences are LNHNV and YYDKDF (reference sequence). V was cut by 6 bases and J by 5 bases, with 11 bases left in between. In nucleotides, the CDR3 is TGTGCCACCAGTCGAACAGAGAATAATTCACCCCTCCACTTT. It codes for CATSRTENNSPLHF.

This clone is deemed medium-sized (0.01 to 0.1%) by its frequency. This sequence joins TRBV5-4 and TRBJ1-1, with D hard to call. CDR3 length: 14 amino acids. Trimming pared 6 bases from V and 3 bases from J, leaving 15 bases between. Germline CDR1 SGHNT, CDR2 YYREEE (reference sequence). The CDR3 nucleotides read TGTGCCAGCAACTCACTGGGAGGGCACACTGAAGCTTTCTTT. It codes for CASNSLGGHTEAFF. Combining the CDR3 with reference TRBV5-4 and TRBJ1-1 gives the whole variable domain ETGVTQSPTHLIKTRGQQVTLRCSSQSGHNTVSWYQQALGQGPQFIFQYYREEENGRGNFPPRFSGLQFPNYSSELNVNALELDDSALYLCASNSLGGHTEAFFGQGTRLTVV.

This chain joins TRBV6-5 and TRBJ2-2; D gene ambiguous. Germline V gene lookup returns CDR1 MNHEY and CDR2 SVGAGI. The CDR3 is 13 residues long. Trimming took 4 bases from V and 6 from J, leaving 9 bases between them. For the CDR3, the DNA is TGTGCCAGCAGTTCTCCTCATCCCGGGGAGCTGTTTTTT. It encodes CASSSPHPGELFF.

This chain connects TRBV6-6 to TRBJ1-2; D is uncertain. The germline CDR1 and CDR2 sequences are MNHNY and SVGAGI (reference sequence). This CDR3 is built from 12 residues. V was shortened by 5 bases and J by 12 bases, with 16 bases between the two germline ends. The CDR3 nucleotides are TGTGCCAGCAGTCTCCGGGAAGTAGTAAACACCTTC. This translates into CASSLREVVNTF.

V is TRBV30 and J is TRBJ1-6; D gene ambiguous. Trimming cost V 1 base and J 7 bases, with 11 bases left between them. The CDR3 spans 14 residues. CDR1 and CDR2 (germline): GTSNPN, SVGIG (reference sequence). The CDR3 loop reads CAWSAVVGNSPLHF. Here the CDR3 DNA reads TGTGCCTGGAGTGCCGTCGTCGGGAATTCACCCCTCCACTTT.

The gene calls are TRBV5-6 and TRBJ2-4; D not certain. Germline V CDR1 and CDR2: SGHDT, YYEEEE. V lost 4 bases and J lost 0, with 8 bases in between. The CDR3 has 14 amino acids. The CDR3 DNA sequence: TGTGCCAGCAGCCCCACGGTAGCCAAAAACATTCAGTACTTC. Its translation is CASSPTVAKNIQYF.

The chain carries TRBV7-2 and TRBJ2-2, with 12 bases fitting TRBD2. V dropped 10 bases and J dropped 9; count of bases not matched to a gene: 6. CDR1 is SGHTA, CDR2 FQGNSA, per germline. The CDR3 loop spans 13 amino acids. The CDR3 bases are TGTGCCACTAGCGGGGGGGCGAAAAGGGAGCTGTTTTTT. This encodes CATSGGAKRELFF.

The CDR3 DNA is TGTGCCAGCTCACCAAACCGGGGAAACAATGAGCAGTTCTTC. Encoded protein: CASSPNRGNNEQFF. The rearrangement links TRBV18 to TRBJ2-1; D is perhaps TRBD2 (5 bases). The V end lost 2 bases, the J end lost 5 bases, and 10 bases lay between the germline ends. Germline-derived CDR1 and CDR2 are KGHSH and LQKENI. This CDR3 comprises 14 residues.

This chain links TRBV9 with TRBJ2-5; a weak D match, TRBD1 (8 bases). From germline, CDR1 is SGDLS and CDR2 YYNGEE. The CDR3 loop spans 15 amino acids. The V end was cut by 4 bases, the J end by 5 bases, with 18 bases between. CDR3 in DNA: TGTGCCAGCAGCCAAACAGGGGGGGTCGGGGAGACCCAGTACTTC. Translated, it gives CASSQTGGVGETQYF.

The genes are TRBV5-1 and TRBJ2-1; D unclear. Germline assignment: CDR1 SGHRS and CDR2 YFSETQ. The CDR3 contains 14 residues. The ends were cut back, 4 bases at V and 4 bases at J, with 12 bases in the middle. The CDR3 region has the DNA TGCGCCAGCAGCGTAGGTTCCTTTTACAATGAGCAGTTCTTC. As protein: CASSVGSFYNEQFF.

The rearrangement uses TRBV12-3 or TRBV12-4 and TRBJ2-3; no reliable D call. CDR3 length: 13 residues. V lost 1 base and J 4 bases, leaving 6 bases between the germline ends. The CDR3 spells CASSLEGPDTQYF. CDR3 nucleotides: TGTGCCAGCAGTTTAGAGGGTCCAGATACGCAGTATTTT.

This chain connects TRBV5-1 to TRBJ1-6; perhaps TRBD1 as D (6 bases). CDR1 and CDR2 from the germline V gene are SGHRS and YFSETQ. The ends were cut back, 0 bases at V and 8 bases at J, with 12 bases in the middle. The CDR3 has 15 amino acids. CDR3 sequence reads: CASSLVGRGDSPLHF. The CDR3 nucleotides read TGCGCCAGCAGCTTGGTCGGCAGGGGTGATTCACCCCTCCACTTT. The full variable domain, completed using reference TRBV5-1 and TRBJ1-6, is KAGVTQTPRYLIKTRGQQVTLSCSPISGHRSVSWYQQTPGQGLQFLFEYFSETQRNKGNFPGRFSGRQFSNSRSEMNVSTLELGDSALYLCASSLVGRGDSPLHFGNGTRLTVT.

Here the CDR3 reads CASSPGVQETQYF. In DNA form, the CDR3 reads TGCGCCAGCAGCCCGGGCGTCCAAGAGACCCAGTACTTC. V gene TRBV5-1 combines with J gene TRBJ2-5, with D hard to call. The V gene's germline CDR1 is SGHRS and CDR2 YFSETQ. With 4 bases removed from V and 1 base from J, the gap between germline ends came to 8 bases. The CDR3 sequence is 13 residues long.

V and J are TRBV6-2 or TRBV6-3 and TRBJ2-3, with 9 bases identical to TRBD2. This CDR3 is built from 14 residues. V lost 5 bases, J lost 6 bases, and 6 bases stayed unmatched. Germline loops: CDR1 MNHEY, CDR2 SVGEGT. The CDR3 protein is CASSAGGPTDTQYF. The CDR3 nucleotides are TGTGCCAGCAGTGCGGGGGGGCCAACGGATACGCAGTATTTT.

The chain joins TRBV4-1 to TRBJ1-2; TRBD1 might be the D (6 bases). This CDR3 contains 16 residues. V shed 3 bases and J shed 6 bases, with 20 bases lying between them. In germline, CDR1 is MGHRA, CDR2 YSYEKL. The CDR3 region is CASSQKDRTAVDGYTF. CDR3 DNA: TGCGCCAGCAGCCAGAAGGACCGGACAGCCGTCGATGGCTACACCTTC.

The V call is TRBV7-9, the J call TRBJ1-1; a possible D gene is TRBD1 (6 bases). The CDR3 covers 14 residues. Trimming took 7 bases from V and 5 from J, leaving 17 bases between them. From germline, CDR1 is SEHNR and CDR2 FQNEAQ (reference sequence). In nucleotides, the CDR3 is TGTGCCAGCACCCCCTCTGGGGGCGGGACTGAAGCTTTCTTT. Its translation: CASTPSGGGTEAFF.

CDR3 DNA sequence: TGCGCCAGCAGCTTAGGACAGGGACGCTCTGGAAACACCATATATTTT. Translated, it gives CASSLGQGRSGNTIYF. The chain combines TRBV5-1 with TRBJ1-3; 8 bases fit TRBD1. The J segment lost 0 bases and the V segment lost 2 bases, leaving 4 bases of the junction unmatched. Germline lookup yields CDR1 SGHRS and CDR2 YFSETQ. CDR3 length: 16 amino acids.

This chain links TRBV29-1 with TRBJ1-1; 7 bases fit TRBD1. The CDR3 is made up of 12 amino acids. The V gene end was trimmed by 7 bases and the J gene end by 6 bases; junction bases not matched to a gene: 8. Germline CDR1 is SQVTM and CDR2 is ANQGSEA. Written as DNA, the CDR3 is TGCAGCGCCCGTCTACAGGGGTCTGAAGCTTTCTTT. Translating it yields CSARLQGSEAFF.